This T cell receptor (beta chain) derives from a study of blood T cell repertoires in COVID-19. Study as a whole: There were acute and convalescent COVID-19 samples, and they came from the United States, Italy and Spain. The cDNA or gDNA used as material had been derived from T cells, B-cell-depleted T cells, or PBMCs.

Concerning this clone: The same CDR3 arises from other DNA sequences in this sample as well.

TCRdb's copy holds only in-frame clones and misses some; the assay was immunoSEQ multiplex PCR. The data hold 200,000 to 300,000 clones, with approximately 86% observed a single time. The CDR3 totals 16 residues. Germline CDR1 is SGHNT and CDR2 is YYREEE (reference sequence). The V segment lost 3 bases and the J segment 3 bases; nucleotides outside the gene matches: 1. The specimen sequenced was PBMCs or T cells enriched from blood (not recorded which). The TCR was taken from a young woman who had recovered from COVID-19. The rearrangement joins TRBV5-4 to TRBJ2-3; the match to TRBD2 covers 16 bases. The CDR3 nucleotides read TGTGCCAGCAGCTCGGGACTAGCGGGGGGGACAGATACGCAGTATTTT. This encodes CASSSGLAGGTDTQYF.